The clone carrying this T cell receptor beta chain has a count of ten or more. Antigen specificity is unknown. This entry belongs to a study of T cells in Graves' hyperthyroidism and ophthalmopathy. Study-wide background: Initial diagnosis, before any treatment, was when peripheral blood was collected.

The patients, who ranged from 18 to 65 in age, presented with newly diagnosed hyperthyroidism lasting under 2 months. Study observations and caveats: Model-based prediction identified ophthalmopathy a median around 6.7 months prior to its onset.

TCR beta CDR3 regions were amplified from RNA transcripts. Using the HTBI primer set, a first-round RT-PCR was run on the TCR CDR3. TCRdb reanalysed the multiplex PCR reads using MiXCR and keeps one entry per CDR3 protein. The data show under 300,000 distinct CDR3 sequences, roughly 15% seen once. In germline, CDR1 is DFQATT, CDR2 SNEGSKA (reference sequence). This CDR3 has 12 amino acids. The germline V and J ends were trimmed by 0 bases and 6 bases, with 6 bases remaining between them. This sequence joins TRBV20-1 and TRBJ1-5; no definite D call. This TCR was recovered from a woman between 45 and 60 years old with Graves' hyperthyroidism that later progressed to Graves' ophthalmopathy. Sequencing input: blood. The CDR3 loop reads CSARDDFQPQHF. The CDR3 region has the DNA TGCAGTGCTAGAGATGACTTTCAGCCCCAGCATTTT.